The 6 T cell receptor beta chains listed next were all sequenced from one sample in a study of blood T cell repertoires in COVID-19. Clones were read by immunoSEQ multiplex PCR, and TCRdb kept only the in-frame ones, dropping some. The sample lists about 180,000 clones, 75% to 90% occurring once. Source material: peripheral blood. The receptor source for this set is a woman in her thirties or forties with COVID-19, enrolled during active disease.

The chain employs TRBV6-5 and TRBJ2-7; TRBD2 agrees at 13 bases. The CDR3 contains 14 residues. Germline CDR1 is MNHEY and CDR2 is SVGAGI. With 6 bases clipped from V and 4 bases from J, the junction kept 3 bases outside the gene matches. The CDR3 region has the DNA TGTGCCAGCAGGCCACTAGCGGGAGGGTACGAGCAGTACTTC. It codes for CASRPLAGGYEQYF.

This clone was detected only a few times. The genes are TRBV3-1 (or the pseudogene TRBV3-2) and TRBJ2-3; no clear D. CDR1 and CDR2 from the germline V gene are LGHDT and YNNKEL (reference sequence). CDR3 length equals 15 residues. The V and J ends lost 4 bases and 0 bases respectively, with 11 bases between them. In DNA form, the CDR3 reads TGTGCCAGCAGCCCGCAACCAACTAGCACAGATACGCAGTATTTT. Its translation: CASSPQPTSTDTQYF.

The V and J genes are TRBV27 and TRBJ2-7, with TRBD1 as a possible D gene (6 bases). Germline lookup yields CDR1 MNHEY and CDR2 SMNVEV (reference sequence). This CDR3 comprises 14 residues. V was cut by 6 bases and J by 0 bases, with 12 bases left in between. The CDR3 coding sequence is TGTGCCAGCAGCGGACAGATGAGCTCCTACGAGCAGTACTTC. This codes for CASSGQMSSYEQYF.

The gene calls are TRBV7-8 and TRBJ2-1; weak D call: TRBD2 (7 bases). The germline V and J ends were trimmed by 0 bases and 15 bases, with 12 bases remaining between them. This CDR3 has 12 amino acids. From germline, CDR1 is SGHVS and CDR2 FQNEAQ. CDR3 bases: TGTGCCAGCAGCTTAGCGGGGGGGCTTCCGTTCTTC. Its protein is CASSLAGGLPFF.

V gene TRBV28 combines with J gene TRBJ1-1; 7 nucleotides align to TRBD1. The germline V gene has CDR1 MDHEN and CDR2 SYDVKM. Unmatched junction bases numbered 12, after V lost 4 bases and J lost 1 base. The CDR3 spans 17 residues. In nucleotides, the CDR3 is TGTGCCAGCAGTTACGAACAGGGGAAGGCCGCGAACACTGAAGCTTTCTTT. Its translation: CASSYEQGKAANTEAFF.

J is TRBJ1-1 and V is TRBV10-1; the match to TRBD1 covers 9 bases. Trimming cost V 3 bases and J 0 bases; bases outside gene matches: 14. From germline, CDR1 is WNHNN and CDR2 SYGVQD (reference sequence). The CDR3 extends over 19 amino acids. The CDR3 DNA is TGCGCCAGCAGTGACCCGGCGGCCGGGACAGGGACATTGAACACTGAAGCTTTCTTT. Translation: CASSDPAAGTGTLNTEAFF.